This T cell receptor (beta chain) was identified in a study of cytomegalovirus exposure and HLA in healthy donors. Whole-study findings and limits: The study listed 150 to 200 cytomegalovirus-associated TCR beta chains. One later analysis, an examination of the 90 to 150 validation repertoires, found that first-cohort TCR clusters tended to co-occur in them. A classifier reportedly called cytomegalovirus status with high sensitivity and specificity.

The V segment lost 0 bases and the J segment 7 bases; nucleotides outside the gene matches: 2. Germline V gives CDR1 SGDLS, CDR2 YYNGEE. The CDR3 has 14 residues. The study drew the donors from its approximately 120-subject validation cohort, separate from the roughly 670-subject first cohort. Comment on this clone: Its antigen is still unknown.

Produced via immunoSEQ multiplex PCR; TCRdb's table is partial and in-frame only. Of around 130,000 clones listed, just under 90% are singletons. The rearrangement uses TRBV9 and TRBJ2-1, with 9 bases aligning to TRBD1. Sequencing was performed on PBMCs. The sequence was collected from a man younger than 40 in good health and CMV-seronegative. The CDR3 protein is CASSVGDRENEQFF. CDR3 DNA: TGTGCCAGCAGCGTAGGGGACAGGGAGAATGAGCAGTTCTTC.